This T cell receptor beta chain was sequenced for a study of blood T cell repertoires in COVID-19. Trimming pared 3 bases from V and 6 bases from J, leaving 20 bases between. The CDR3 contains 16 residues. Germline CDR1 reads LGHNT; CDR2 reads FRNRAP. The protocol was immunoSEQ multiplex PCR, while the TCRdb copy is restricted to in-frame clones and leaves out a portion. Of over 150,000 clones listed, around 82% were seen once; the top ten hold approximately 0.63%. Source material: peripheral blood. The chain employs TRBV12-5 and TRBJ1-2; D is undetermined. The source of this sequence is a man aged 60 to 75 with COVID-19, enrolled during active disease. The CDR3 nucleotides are TGTGCTAGTGGTTTTCCTGGGCCGAAAAGCGGGGATGGCTACACCTTC. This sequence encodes CASGFPGPKSGDGYTF.